This T cell receptor beta chain is from a study of OX40 agonist ivuxolimab in advanced cancers. Study outcomes and limitations: In the expanded peripheral T cells, antigen specificity was never determined.

Trimming stripped 2 bases from V and 3 bases from J, with 5 bases between. The length of the CDR3 is 13 residues. Germline V gives CDR1 PRHDT, CDR2 FYEKMQ (reference sequence). Comment on this clone: Its antigen is as yet unknown.

Profiled with immunoSEQ multiplex PCR; TCRdb holds only in-frame clones, not every one. The data contain approximately 80,000 clones, approximately 94% of them seen just once; the ten biggest clones take up roughly a tenth. The V call is TRBV13, the J call TRBJ2-1; D is unresolved. This clonotype was sampled from an adult with an advanced solid tumor such as melanoma, head and neck, liver or kidney cancer. Material: CD4+ or CD8+ T cells sorted from blood, obtained in a trial of the OX40 agonist ivuxolimab. CDR3 in amino acids: CASSLSLYNEQFF. CDR3 sequence (DNA): TGTGCCAGCAGCTTATCGCTCTACAATGAGCAGTTCTTC. The variable domain in full, with the rest retrieved from reference TRBV13 and TRBJ2-1, is AAGVIQSPRHLIKEKRETATLKCYPIPRHDTVYWYQQGPGQDPQFLISFYEKMQSDKGSIPDRFSAQQFSDYHSELNMSSLELGDSALYFCASSLSLYNEQFFGPGTRLTVL.